Shown below are 2 T cell receptor beta chains from a single sample sequenced in a study of blood T cell repertoires in COVID-19. The protocol was immunoSEQ multiplex PCR, while the TCRdb copy is restricted to in-frame clones and leaves out a portion. The sample carries approximately 140,000 clones, approximately 84% recorded once. What was sequenced was PBMCs or T cells enriched from blood (not recorded which). Receptor source: a man in his forties or fifties with acute COVID-19.

This clone was recorded only once. This rearrangement joins TRBV5-1 to TRBJ1-4; D gene ambiguous. This CDR3 is 14 amino acids long. Germline CDR1 and CDR2: SGHRS and YFSETQ. Trimming pared 0 bases from V and 8 bases from J, leaving 11 bases between. CDR3 in DNA: TGCGCCAGCAGCTTGGGGTTGGGCAACGAAAAACTGTTTTTT. This codes for CASSLGLGNEKLFF. The full variable domain, completed using reference TRBV5-1 and TRBJ1-4, is KAGVTQTPRYLIKTRGQQVTLSCSPISGHRSVSWYQQTPGQGLQFLFEYFSETQRNKGNFPGRFSGRQFSNSRSEMNVSTLELGDSALYLCASSLGLGNEKLFFGSGTQLSVL.

V gene TRBV28 combines with J gene TRBJ2-7; the match to TRBD2 covers 7 bases. Germline V gene sequence: CDR1 MDHEN, CDR2 SYDVKM. The CDR3 totals 14 residues. The V segment lost 5 bases and the J segment 2 bases; nucleotides outside the gene matches: 6. The CDR3 bases are TGTGCCAGCAGTAAGCGGGGCAGGGCCTACGAGCAGTACTTC. The encoded protein is CASSKRGRAYEQYF.